This TCR beta chain was sequenced in a study of cytomegalovirus exposure and HLA in healthy donors (dated by TCRdb to the late 2010s). Study-level background: An earlier analysis of several hundred of the donors reported about 280 Gb of sequence data and 117 million unique TCR beta sequences obtained from about 180 million T cells. Roughly 290 gigabases of sequencing data and roughly 81 million unique TCR sequences made up an early release that covered around 640 HLA-typed donors. Of the approximately 370 genotyped donors, more than 75% were placed in the genetic ancestry cluster associated with self-reported Caucasian donors. The study aimed to test whether cataloging public T cell receptors could reveal signatures of past pathogen exposure. The study used immunosequencing to profile the T cell repertoires of 600 to 850 subjects and linked those repertoires to cytomegalovirus serostatus. In addition to the first cohort of 500 to 850 subjects, a separate validation cohort of 120 different subjects was used. To predict cytomegalovirus infection status, the study combined high-throughput TCR immunosequencing, statistical association of individual TCRs with disease status, and machine learning. A later analysis re-examined previously published TCR beta repertoires from more than 600 donors and added high-resolution HLA genotyping to investigate patterns of TCR occurrence. Rather than using new phenotypic data, the later analysis identified candidate immune exposures from TCR beta sequences and from how often those sequences occurred across donors. In an earlier analysis of roughly 580 of the donors, high-throughput TCR beta sequencing was used to judge whether each TCR beta V gene segment behaved as functional or pseudogenic. Donor age, sex, ethnicity and CMV serostatus were compiled alongside the repertoire data. Genome-wide SNP genotypes for about three fifths of the roughly 670 donors were used in a later genetic analysis, which treated that subset as a discovery cohort. All discovery cohort repertoires had been generated using a single sequencing platform. Both class I and class II loci were covered by HLA typing, at four-digit resolution. Typing coverage varied by locus: roughly 629-640 donors for A, B, C, DRB1 and DQB1; more than 500 for DQA1; about 570 for DPA1; around 450 for DPB1. Because of strong linkage in the cohort, roughly five DR-DQ haplotypes were treated as single units for association and clustering. Across roughly 420 genotyped donors of the cohort, an average of about 200,000 unique TCR beta nucleotide sequences per donor were sequenced, and around 20% of those sequences were non-productive.

This clone was recorded only once. This clone's antigen is unknown. Base quality data are lacking; no much larger clone is found one base away. The cohort comprised more than 550 healthy bone marrow donors. Cohort members were all nominally healthy when sampled, although unrecorded immune exposures were likely present. The donor was CMV seronegative and belonged to the group of around 400 seronegative cohort members. Every donor gave a peripheral blood sample, and the peripheral blood mononuclear cells from that sample were used for TCR beta sequencing. The Qiagen DNeasy Blood Extraction Kit was used to extract genomic DNA from the blood cell samples. Broader findings and caveats from the paper: This cohort had only TCR beta chains sequenced, and the lack of alpha or paired-chain data limited which features could be detected. Correlated functional status among segregating V segments might reflect linkage disequilibrium, but an unknown experimental factor could not be ruled out. A further reported finding was that TCR beta sequences accurately predicted the HLA-A and HLA-B alleles for most subjects in the first cohort. A total of some 180 TCR beta chains were listed by the study as associated with cytomegalovirus. Some IMGT-functional V segments, including TRBV6-2 and TRBV6-3, could not be distinguished by the 87-base-pair reads and were therefore excluded. In a later analysis, HLA-associated TCR beta chains showed more clonal expansion and lower generation probabilities than non-associated chains that were equally common. Specific HLA alleles were associated with more than 15,000 TCR beta sequences at a false discovery rate of 0.05 in a later analysis. According to a later analysis, TCR association rates differed among HLA loci, with DRB1 alleles showing the most associated TCRs and HLA-C alleles showing the fewest. An association between a missense DCLRE1C variant and V-gene and J-gene trimming of TCR beta chains was found in a later genetic analysis and replicated in an independent cohort. In both the original and validation cohorts, the classifier was reported to diagnose cytomegalovirus status with high specificity and sensitivity. The presence/absence analyses assumed that sequencing depth was roughly uniform across donors, and that assumption may not be true. Across donors, most TCR sequences were observed very rarely, whereas some public TCRs were present in many individuals. A few of the identified cytomegalovirus-associated TCR beta chains were confirmed in vitro to be specific for cytomegalovirus antigens. Because HLA typing was missing for some donors at each locus, association tests included only the typed subset. When HLA alleles, especially DR and DQ, strongly co-occurred, TCR associations were difficult to assign to individual alleles. According to a later genetic analysis, donors in an Asian-associated ancestry cluster had fewer N-insertions in productive TCRs than the roughly 670-donor mean. A later analysis found that most CMV-associated TCR beta chains appeared HLA-restricted, with HLA associations seemingly driven largely by CMV exposure. Roughly 17 rarely observed V segments, including chromosome 9 orphons, were excluded from the earlier analysis of several hundred of the donors because counts were too low. A cluster of highly shared sequence variants was judged likely to represent a technical artifact of the sequencing pipeline. In a later analysis, several top co-occurrence clusters were reported to appear linked to parvovirus B19, influenza, CMV and Epstein-Barr virus. Immune exposure information for the cohort was limited to CMV serostatus. In an earlier analysis of more than 500 of the donors, most TCR beta V segments appeared in productive rearrangements about 87% or about 30% of the time, broadly matching IMGT annotations. It was suggested by the authors that the approach could potentially be generalized to other disease states and immunological phenotypes.

The germline V gene (reference sequence) supplies CDR1 MNHEY and CDR2 SMNVEV. V gives up 6 bases and J gives up 7 bases, and the segment between their germline ends measures 19 bases. Reading from cysteine to phenylalanine, the CDR3 counts 14 amino acids. Only the CDR3 DNA stays, 42 bases, in frame from base 1. The library was made by the immunoSEQ multiplex PCR assay. The multiplex PCR relied on a mix of 60 forward primers for TCR Vbeta segments and 13 reverse primers for TCR Jbeta segments. The CDR3 region of rearranged TCR beta genes was amplified from genomic DNA with a multiplex PCR assay. The amplified TCR beta libraries were sequenced on the Illumina HiSeq System as 87-base-pair reads. Concerning the study's data processing: A later analysis tallied about 77 million unique TCR beta chains across the 666 repertoires, and about 10 million of those chains were shared by two or more donors. A nearest-neighbor algorithm error-corrected the raw reads and collapsed the reads into unique sequences, merging closely related sequences to remove PCR and sequencing errors. CDR3 sequences were aligned to IMGT reference sequences to assign V, D and J gene segments. For a sequence to be retained, at least a six-nucleotide match to both a V gene segment and a J gene segment was required. Rearrangements were called productive when the CDR3 lacked stop codons and stayed in frame with V and J; all others were non-productive. Following IMGT convention, CDR3 was defined as the stretch from the second conserved V-encoded cysteine up to the conserved J-encoded phenylalanine. The earlier analysis of 587 of the donors excluded any sequence lacking an unambiguous match to a single V gene segment. An earlier analysis of some 500 of the donors classified V segments as functional when productive rearrangements were above 56.7% and as segregating when the standard deviation between donors was above 5%. A statistical classification framework was developed to diagnose cytomegalovirus status using the catalog of TCR beta chain sequences. In a later analysis, TCR nucleotide sequences were compared against IMGT/GENE-DB human TR gene sequences so that V and J genes could be assigned. In a later analysis, CDR3 sequences and most-parsimonious VDJ recombination scenarios were assigned using the TCRdist pipeline. In a later analysis, every TCR beta chain was defined by the combination of its CDR3 amino acid sequence and its V-gene family, and reads without a unique V-gene family were dropped. As a way to deal with suspected cross-contamination and a sequencing artifact, a later analysis dropped hundreds of nucleotide sequences that were highly shared and had low generation probability. In a later analysis, a clonal expansion index for each public chain was calculated from normalized within-repertoire ranks of inferred template counts. In a later analysis, generation probabilities were computed using a VDJ recombination model fitted to out-of-frame rearrangements, and the results were checked against IGoR. In a later analysis, TCR-TCR, TCR-HLA and TCR-CMV co-occurrence was scored with hypergeometric tests, and a repertoire-size bias correction was applied to TCR pairs. To estimate false discovery rates, a later analysis permuted the HLA or CMV assignments 20 times. In a later analysis, co-occurring TCRs were grouped using DBSCAN, with TCRdist sequence similarity added in when clustering inside HLA-allele-positive subsets. For co-occurrence clustering, repertoires with fewer than 30,000 or more than 120,000 public chains were excluded, along with four to six repertoires with anomalous nucleotide sharing. TCRdb took over this immuneACCESS table, retaining in-frame rearrangements with V and J assigned. Such tables are incomplete; in checked studies, under half of the missing clones stem from an unresolved V gene, and the remainder is unexplained. D and trimming come from the DNA, and the V and J calls and clone size come from that table. A total of 150,000 to 200,000 clones appear in this sample, about 81% of them only once. The top ten constitute approximately 2% of the sample.

This clonotype originated in a woman younger than 30 in good health and CMV-seronegative. This chain joins TRBV27 to TRBJ2-7; 6 matching bases give a weak D call of TRBD2. Material for sequencing was PBMCs. CDR3 loop: CASRAGGSGTEQYF. The nucleotide sequence reads as follows: TGTGCCAGCAGGGCCGGAGGGAGCGGTACGGAGCAGTACTTC.